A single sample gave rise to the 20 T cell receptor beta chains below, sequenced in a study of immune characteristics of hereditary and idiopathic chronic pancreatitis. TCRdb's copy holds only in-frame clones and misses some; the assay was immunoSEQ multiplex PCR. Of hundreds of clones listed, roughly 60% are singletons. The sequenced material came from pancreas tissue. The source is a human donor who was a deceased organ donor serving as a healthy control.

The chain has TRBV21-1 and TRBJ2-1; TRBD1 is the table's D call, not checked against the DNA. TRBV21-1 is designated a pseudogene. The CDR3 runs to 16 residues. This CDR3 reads CASSKAGTGGCNEQFF. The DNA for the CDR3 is TGTGCCAGCAGCAAGGCCGGGACAGGGGGCTGCAATGAGCAGTTCTTC.

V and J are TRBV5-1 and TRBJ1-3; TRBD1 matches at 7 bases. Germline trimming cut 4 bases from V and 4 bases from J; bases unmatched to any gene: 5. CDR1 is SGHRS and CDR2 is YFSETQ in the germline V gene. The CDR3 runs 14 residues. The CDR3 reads CASSPQGTGNTIYF. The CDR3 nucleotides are TGCGCCAGCAGCCCACAGGGGACCGGAAACACCATATATTTT.

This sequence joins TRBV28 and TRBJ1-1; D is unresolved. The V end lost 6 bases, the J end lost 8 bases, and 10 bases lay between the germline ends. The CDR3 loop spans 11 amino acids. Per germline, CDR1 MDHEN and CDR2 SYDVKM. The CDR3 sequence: CASSIQWEAFF. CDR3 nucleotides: TGTGCCAGCAGCATTCAATGGGAAGCTTTCTTT.

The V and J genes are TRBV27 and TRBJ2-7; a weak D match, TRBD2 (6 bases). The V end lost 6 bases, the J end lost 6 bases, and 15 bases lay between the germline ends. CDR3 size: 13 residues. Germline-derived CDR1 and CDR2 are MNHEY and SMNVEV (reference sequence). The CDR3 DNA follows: TGTGCCAGCAGGTGGACTTTTAGCGGCGAGCAGTACTTC. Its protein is CASRWTFSGEQYF.

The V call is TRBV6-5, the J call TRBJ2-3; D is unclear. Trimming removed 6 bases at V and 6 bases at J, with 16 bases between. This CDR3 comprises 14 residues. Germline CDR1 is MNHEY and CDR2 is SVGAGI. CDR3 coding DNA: TGTGCCAGCAGCCCCGGATCGACCAAGGATACGCAGTATTTT. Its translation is CASSPGSTKDTQYF.

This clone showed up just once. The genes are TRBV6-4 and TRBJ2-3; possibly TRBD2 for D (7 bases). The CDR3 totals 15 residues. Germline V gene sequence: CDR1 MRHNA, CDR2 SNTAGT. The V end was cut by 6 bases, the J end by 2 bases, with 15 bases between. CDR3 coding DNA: TGTGCCAGCAGCCCTGAAGGGGGGGACACAGATACGCAGTATTTT. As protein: CASSPEGGDTDTQYF.

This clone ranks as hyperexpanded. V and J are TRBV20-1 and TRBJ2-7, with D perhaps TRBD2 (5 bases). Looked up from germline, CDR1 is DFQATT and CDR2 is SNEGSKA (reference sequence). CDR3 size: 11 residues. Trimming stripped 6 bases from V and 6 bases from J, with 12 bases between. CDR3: CSAGILGEQYF. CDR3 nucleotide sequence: TGCAGTGCCGGGATTTTGGGCGAGCAGTACTTC.

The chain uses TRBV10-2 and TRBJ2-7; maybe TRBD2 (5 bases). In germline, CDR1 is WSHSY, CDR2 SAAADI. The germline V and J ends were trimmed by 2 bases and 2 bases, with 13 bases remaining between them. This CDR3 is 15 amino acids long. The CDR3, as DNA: TGCGCCAGCAGTGAGGGTAGTAGCGACGCCTACGAGCAGTACTTC. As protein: CASSEGSSDAYEQYF.

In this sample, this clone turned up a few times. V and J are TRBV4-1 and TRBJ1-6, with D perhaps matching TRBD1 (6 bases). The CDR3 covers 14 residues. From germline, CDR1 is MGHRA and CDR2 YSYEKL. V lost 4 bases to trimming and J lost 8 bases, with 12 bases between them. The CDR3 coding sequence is TGCGCCAGCAGCCTACAGGGATCGGATTCACCCCTCCACTTT. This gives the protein CASSLQGSDSPLHF.

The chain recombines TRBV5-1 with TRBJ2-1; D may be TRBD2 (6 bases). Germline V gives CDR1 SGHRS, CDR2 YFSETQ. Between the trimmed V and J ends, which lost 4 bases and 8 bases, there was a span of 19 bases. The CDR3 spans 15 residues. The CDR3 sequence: CASSTEQLAVDEQFF. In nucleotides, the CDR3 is TGCGCCAGCAGCACCGAACAACTAGCCGTTGATGAGCAGTTCTTC.

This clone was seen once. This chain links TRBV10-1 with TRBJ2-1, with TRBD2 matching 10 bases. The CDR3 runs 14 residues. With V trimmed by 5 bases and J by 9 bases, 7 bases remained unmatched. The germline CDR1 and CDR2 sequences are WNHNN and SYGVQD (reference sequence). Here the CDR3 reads CASSSGRARGEQFF. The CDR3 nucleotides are TGCGCCAGCAGTAGCGGGAGGGCCAGGGGTGAGCAGTTCTTC.

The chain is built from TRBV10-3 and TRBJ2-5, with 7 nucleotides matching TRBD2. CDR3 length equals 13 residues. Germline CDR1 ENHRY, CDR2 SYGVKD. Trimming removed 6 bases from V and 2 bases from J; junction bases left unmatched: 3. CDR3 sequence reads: CAISWGGQETQYF. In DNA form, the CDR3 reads TGTGCCATCAGCTGGGGGGGGCAAGAGACCCAGTACTTC.

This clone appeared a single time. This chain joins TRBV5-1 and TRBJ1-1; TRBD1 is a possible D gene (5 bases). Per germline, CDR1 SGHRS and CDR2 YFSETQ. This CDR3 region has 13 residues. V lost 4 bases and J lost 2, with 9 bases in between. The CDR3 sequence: CASSSGQNTEAFF. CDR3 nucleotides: TGCGCCAGCAGCAGCGGACAAAACACTGAAGCTTTCTTT.

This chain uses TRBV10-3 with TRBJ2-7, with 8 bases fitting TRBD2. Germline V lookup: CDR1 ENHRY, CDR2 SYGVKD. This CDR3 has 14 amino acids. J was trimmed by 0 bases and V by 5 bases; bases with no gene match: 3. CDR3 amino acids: CAISQSGSSYEQYF. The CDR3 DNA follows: TGTGCCATCAGTCAAAGCGGGAGCTCCTACGAGCAGTACTTC.

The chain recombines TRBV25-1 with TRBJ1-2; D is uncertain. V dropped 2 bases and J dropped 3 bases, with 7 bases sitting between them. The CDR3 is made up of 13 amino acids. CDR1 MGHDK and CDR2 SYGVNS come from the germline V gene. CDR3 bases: TGTGCCAGCAGTGAAGGCGTTTACTATGGCTACACCTTC. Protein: CASSEGVYYGYTF.

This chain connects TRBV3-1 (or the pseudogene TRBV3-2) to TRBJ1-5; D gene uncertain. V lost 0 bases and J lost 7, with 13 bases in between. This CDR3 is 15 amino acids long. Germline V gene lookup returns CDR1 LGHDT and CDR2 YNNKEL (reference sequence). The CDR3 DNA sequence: TGTGCCAGCAGCCAAGATGCGGGGTTCGGGCAGCCCCAGCATTTT. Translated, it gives CASSQDAGFGQPQHF.

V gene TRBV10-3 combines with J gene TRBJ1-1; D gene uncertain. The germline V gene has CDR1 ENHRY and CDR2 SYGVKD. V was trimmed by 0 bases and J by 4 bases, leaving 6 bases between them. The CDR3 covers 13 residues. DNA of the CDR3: TGTGCCATCAGTGAGTCGGTGGGCACTGAAGCTTTCTTT. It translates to CAISESVGTEAFF.

CDR3 bases: TGTGCCAGCAGTTACGAGGGTTCTGGGGCCAACGTCCTGACTTTC. It is translated as CASSYEGSGANVLTF. This chain uses TRBV6-5 with TRBJ2-6, with a weak D call TRBD2 (5 bases). Trimming took 2 bases from V and 1 from J, leaving 6 bases between them. From germline, CDR1 is MNHEY and CDR2 SVGAGI. The CDR3 contains 15 residues.

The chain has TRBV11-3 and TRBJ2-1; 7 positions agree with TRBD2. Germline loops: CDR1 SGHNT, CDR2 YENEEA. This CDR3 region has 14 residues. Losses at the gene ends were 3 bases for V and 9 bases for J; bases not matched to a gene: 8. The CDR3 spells CASSLGGSRIEQFF. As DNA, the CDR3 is TGTGCCAGCAGCTTGGGGGGGAGTCGTATTGAGCAGTTCTTC.

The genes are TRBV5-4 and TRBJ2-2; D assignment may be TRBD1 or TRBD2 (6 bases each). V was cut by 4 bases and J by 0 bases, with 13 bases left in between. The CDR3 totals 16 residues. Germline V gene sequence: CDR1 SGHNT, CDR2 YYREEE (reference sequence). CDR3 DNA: TGTGCCAGCAGCCCTTTGGGGGGCACGAACACCGGGGAGCTGTTTTTT. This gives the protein CASSPLGGTNTGELFF.